This record concerns one T cell receptor beta chain sequence. Trimming cost V 7 bases and J 5 bases; bases outside gene matches: 7. The CDR3 has 14 residues. Germline CDR1 and CDR2: SNHLY and FYNNEI. This sample was included in a study of T cell changes during pregnancy in multiple sclerosis. TCRdb keeps only in-frame clones here, not all; method: immunoSEQ multiplex PCR. The sample lists fewer than 85,000 clones, roughly nine tenths seen once, with roughly 1.7% in the top ten. The TCR originated in a female donor in good health, enrolled as a control in a pregnancy study. The source was peripheral blood, collected in the first trimester of pregnancy. The V and J genes are TRBV2 and TRBJ1-2; 10 bases line up with TRBD1. The CDR3 DNA reads TGTGCCAGCACCGAGGACAGGGGGATGTATGGCTACACCTTC. As protein: CASTEDRGMYGYTF.